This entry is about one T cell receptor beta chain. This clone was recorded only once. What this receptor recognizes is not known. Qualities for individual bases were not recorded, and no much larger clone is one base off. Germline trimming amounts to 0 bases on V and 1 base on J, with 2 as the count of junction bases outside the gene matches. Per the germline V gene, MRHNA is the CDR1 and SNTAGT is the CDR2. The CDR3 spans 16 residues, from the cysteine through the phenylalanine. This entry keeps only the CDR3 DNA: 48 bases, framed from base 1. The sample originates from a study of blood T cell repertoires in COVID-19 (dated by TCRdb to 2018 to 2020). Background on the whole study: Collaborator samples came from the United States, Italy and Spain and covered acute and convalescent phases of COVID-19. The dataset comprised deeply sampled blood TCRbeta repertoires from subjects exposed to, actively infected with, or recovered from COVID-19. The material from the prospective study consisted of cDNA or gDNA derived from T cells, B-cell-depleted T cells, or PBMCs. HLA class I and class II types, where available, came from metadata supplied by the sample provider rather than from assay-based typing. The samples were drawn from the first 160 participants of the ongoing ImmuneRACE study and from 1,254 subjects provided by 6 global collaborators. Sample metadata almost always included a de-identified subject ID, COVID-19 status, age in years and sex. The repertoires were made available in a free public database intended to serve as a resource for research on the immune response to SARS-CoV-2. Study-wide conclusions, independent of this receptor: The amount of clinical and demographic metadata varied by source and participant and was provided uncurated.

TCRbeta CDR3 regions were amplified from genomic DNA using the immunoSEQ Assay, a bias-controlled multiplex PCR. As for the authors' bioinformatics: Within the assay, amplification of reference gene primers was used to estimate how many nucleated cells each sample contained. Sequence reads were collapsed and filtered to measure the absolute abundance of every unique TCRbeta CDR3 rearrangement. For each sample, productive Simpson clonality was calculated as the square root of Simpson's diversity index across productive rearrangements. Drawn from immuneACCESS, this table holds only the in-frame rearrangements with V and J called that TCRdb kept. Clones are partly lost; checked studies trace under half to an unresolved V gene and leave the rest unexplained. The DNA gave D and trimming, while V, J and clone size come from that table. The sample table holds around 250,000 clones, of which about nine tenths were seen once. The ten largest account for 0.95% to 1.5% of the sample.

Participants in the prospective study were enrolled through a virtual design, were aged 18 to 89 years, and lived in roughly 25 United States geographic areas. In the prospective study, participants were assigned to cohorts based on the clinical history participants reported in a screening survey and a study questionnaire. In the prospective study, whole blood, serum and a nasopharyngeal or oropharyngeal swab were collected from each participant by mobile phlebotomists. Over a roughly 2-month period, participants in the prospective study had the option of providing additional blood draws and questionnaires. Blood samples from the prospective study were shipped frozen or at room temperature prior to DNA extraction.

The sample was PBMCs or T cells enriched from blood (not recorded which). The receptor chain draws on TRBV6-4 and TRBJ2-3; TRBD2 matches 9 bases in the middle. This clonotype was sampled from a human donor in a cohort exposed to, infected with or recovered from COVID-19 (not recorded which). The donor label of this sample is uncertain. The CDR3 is CASSDSASGGTDTQYF. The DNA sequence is TGTGCCAGCAGTGACTCGGCTAGCGGGGGCACAGATACGCAGTATTTT.